The rows below give T cell receptor beta chains drawn from one sample of a study of identical twins. TCRdb fed the 5' RACE reads into MiXCR, producing one record per CDR3 protein. This sample has some 660,000 distinct CDR3 sequences, with approximately 9% found just once. Another study also made use of these data, one on yellow fever vaccine responses in identical twins.

Source material: PBMCs. The receptor source for this set is a young woman in good health. The CDR3 runs from the conserved cysteine through the conserved F or W. Fields, in order: CDR3 protein, CDR3 DNA, D gene, V gene, clone size, J gene. A D gene is named only where the DNA matches it firmly. Size is stated for part of the rows, as once, few or many counts, or as a class when the clone is expanded.

CDR3: CSARVGRGHSYEQYF
DNA: TGCAGTGCTAGAGTGGGGCGGGGGCACTCCTACGAGCAGTACTTC
D: .
V: TRBV20-1
size: few
J: TRBJ2-7

CDR3: CASSHRDAAYEQYF
DNA: TGTGCCAGCAGCCACCGGGACGCGGCCTACGAGCAGTACTTC
D: .
V: TRBV7-9
size: once
J: TRBJ2-7

CDR3: CSATSSGYEQYF
DNA: TGCAGTGCTACTTCTAGCGGCTACGAGCAGTACTTC
D: TRBD2
V: TRBV20-1
size: .
J: TRBJ2-7

CDR3: CASSAEIGTSQETQYF
DNA: TGTGCCAGCAGCGCGGAAATAGGGACATCCCAAGAGACCCAGTACTTC
D: .
V: TRBV9
size: few
J: TRBJ2-5

CDR3: CASSLRGAREQYF
DNA: TGCGCCAGCAGCTTGAGGGGGGCTAGAGAGCAGTACTTC
D: .
V: TRBV5-1
size: few
J: TRBJ2-7

CDR3: CASSQGVSGAYEQYF
DNA: TGTGCCAGCAGCCAAGGGGTTAGCGGGGCCTACGAGCAGTACTTC
D: TRBD2
V: TRBV3-1
size: .
J: TRBJ2-7

CDR3: CSAQNGLAASYEQYF
DNA: TGCAGTGCCCAAAACGGCCTAGCGGCCTCCTACGAGCAGTACTTC
D: TRBD2
V: TRBV20-1
size: few
J: TRBJ2-7

CDR3: CSARGALNSPLHF
DNA: TGCAGTGCTAGAGGAGCCCTTAATTCACCCCTCCACTTT
D: .
V: TRBV20-1
size: .
J: TRBJ1-6

CDR3: CASSPSGELSTQYF
DNA: TGTGCCAGCAGTCCTAGCGGGGAACTAAGTACGCAGTATTTT
D: TRBD2
V: TRBV6-1
size: few
J: TRBJ2-3

CDR3: CASSLASADNSPLHF
DNA: TGTGCCAGCAGTTTAGCGTCAGCAGATAATTCACCCCTCCACTTT
D: .
V: TRBV28
size: few
J: TRBJ1-6

CDR3: CAMGSGLAGSGDTQYF
DNA: TGTGCCATGGGCTCTGGACTAGCGGGGTCAGGAGATACGCAGTATTTT
D: TRBD2
V: TRBV28
size: once
J: TRBJ2-3

CDR3: CAISESIGTNQETQYF
DNA: TGTGCCATCAGTGAGTCGATCGGGACTAACCAAGAGACCCAGTACTTC
D: TRBD2
V: TRBV10-3
size: many
J: TRBJ2-5

CDR3: CATSEGTGRNEQFF
DNA: TGTGCCACCAGTGAGGGAACGGGACGCAATGAGCAGTTCTTC
D: .
V: TRBV24-1
size: many
J: TRBJ2-1

CDR3: CASSQDLGTGVHRETQYF
DNA: TGTGCCAGCAGCCAAGATTTAGGGACAGGGGTTCACCGGGAGACCCAGTACTTC
D: TRBD1
V: TRBV3-1
size: few
J: TRBJ2-5

CDR3: CASSQDSQGVRTGELFF
DNA: TGTGCCAGCAGCCAAGATAGTCAGGGGGTTCGTACCGGGGAGCTGTTTTTT
D: TRBD1
V: TRBV3-1
size: many
J: TRBJ2-2

CDR3: CASIQDLGSYNEQFF
DNA: TGTGCCAGCATTCAGGATCTGGGCTCCTACAATGAGCAGTTCTTC
D: .
V: TRBV27
size: many
J: TRBJ2-1

CDR3: CASSLAVNNVEQYF
DNA: TGTGCCAGCAGCTTAGCGGTGAACAATGTGGAGCAGTACTTC
D: .
V: TRBV11-2
size: .
J: TRBJ2-7

CDR3: CSVEGQGAAKNIQYF
DNA: TGCAGCGTTGAAGGGCAGGGGGCAGCCAAAAACATTCAGTACTTC
D: TRBD1
V: TRBV29-1
size: few
J: TRBJ2-4

CDR3: CASSYSLGPVEQYF
DNA: TGTGCCAGCAGTTACTCTTTGGGGCCGGTCGAGCAGTACTTC
D: .
V: TRBV6-5
size: few
J: TRBJ2-7

CDR3: CSVEDPAGGSTLGYEQYF
DNA: TGCAGCGTTGAAGATCCTGCTGGGGGGTCAACACTGGGTTACGAGCAGTACTTC
D: .
V: TRBV29-1
size: .
J: TRBJ2-7

CDR3: CASSRCHSETQYF
DNA: TGTGCCAGCAGTCGGTGCCACTCAGAGACCCAGTACTTC
D: .
V: TRBV6-4
size: few
J: TRBJ2-5

CDR3: CASSQTNRWNTEAFF
DNA: TGTGCCAGCAGCCAAACTAACAGGTGGAACACTGAAGCTTTCTTT
D: .
V: TRBV3-1
size: few
J: TRBJ1-1

CDR3: CASSLLALYNEQFF
DNA: TGTGCCAGCAGTTTACTGGCCCTATACAATGAGCAGTTCTTC
D: .
V: TRBV12-3/TRBV12-4
size: many
J: TRBJ2-1

CDR3: CASSLEGAGAYNEQFF
DNA: TGCGCCAGCAGCTTGGAGGGGGCAGGGGCCTACAATGAGCAGTTCTTC
D: TRBD1
V: TRBV5-1
size: few
J: TRBJ2-1

CDR3: CASSAYRGSGANVLTF
DNA: TGTGCCAGCAGCGCATACAGGGGCTCTGGGGCCAACGTCCTGACTTTC
D: TRBD1
V: TRBV13
size: few
J: TRBJ2-6

CDR3: CASSKGQGAVGMNTEAFF
DNA: TGTGCCAGCAGCAAAGGGCAGGGGGCGGTGGGGATGAACACTGAAGCTTTCTTT
D: .
V: TRBV21-1
size: .
J: TRBJ1-1

CDR3: CSARPGQAFKNTEAFF
DNA: TGCAGTGCTAGGCCGGGACAGGCGTTTAAGAACACTGAAGCTTTCTTT
D: TRBD1
V: TRBV20-1
size: .
J: TRBJ1-1

CDR3: CASSQGGAQPQHF
DNA: TGCGCCAGCAGCCAAGGGGGGGCCCAGCCCCAGCATTTT
D: .
V: TRBV4-1
size: .
J: TRBJ1-5

CDR3: CASSRVVELYEQYF
DNA: TGCGCCAGCAGCCGCGTCGTCGAGCTCTACGAGCAGTACTTC
D: .
V: TRBV4-1
size: many
J: TRBJ2-7

CDR3: CASTMGLGGGYEQYF
DNA: TGTGCCAGCACCATGGGGCTCGGGGGAGGGTACGAGCAGTACTTC
D: TRBD2
V: TRBV6-1
size: .
J: TRBJ2-7

CDR3: CASSQRKGFGNEQFF
DNA: TGTGCCAGCAGCCAACGCAAAGGCTTTGGCAATGAGCAGTTCTTC
D: .
V: TRBV3-1
size: many
J: TRBJ2-1

CDR3: CAIARLAETDTQYF
DNA: TGTGCCATCGCACGGCTAGCGGAAACAGATACGCAGTATTTT
D: TRBD2
V: TRBV2
size: many
J: TRBJ2-3

CDR3: CASSLEGRQNTEAFF
DNA: TGCGCCAGCAGCTTGGAGGGACGGCAGAACACTGAAGCTTTCTTT
D: .
V: TRBV5-1
size: many
J: TRBJ1-1

CDR3: CATSSSLRETQYF
DNA: TGTGCCACCAGTTCTTCTCTCCGAGAGACCCAGTACTTC
D: .
V: TRBV24-1
size: .
J: TRBJ2-5

CDR3: CASSVYGTSGTDTQYF
DNA: TGTGCCAGCAGCGTGTACGGGACGTCAGGCACAGATACGCAGTATTTT
D: .
V: TRBV5-6
size: .
J: TRBJ2-3

CDR3: CASSLMSLDEQYF
DNA: TGTGCCAGCAGCTTAATGAGTTTGGACGAGCAGTACTTC
D: .
V: TRBV7-9
size: many
J: TRBJ2-7

CDR3: CASSSEVRTDTHRTDTQYF
DNA: TGTGCCAGCAGCTCAGAAGTCCGGACAGACACACACCGCACAGATACGCAGTATTTT
D: .
V: TRBV5-4
size: many
J: TRBJ2-3

CDR3: CASGSMASALTDTQYF
DNA: TGTGCTAGTGGCTCCATGGCTAGCGCGCTCACAGATACGCAGTATTTT
D: .
V: TRBV12-5
size: few
J: TRBJ2-3

CDR3: CASSQDEGKDGYTF
DNA: TGCGCCAGCAGCCAAGATGAGGGGAAGGATGGCTACACCTTC
D: .
V: TRBV4-3
size: few
J: TRBJ1-2

CDR3: CASRRDQSNQPQHF
DNA: TGTGCCAGCAGAAGGGACCAGAGCAATCAGCCCCAGCATTTT
D: .
V: TRBV7-2
size: few
J: TRBJ1-5

CDR3: CASSQESQSSYNSPLHF
DNA: TGCGCCAGCAGCCAAGAAAGTCAGAGCTCCTATAATTCACCCCTCCACTTT
D: .
V: TRBV4-3
size: .
J: TRBJ1-6